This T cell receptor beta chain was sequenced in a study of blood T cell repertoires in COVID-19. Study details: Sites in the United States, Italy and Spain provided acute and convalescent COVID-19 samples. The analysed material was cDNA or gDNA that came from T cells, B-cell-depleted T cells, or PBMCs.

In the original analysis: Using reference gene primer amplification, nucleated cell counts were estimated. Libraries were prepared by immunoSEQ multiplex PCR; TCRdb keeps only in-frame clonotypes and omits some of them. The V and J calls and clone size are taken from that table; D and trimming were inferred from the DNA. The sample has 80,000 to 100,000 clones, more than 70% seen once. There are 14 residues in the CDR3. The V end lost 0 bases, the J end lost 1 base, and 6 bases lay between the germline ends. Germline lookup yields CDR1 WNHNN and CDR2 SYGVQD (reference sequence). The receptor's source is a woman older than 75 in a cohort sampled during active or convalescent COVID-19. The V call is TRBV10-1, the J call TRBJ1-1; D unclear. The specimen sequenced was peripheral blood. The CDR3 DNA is TGCGCCAGCAGTGAGTCGGCGGGGAACACTGAAGCTTTCTTT. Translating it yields CASSESAGNTEAFF.